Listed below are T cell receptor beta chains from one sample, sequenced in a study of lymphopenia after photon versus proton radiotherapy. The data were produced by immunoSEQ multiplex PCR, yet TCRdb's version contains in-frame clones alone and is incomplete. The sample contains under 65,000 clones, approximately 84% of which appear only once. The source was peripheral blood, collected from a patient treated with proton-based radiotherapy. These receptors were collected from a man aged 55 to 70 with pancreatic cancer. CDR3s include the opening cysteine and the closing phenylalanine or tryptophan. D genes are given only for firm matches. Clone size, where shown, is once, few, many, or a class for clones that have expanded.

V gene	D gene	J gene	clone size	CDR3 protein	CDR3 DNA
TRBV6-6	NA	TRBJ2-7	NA	CASNIADRVNEQYF	TGTGCCAGCAACATTGCGGACCGAGTAAACGAGCAGTACTTC
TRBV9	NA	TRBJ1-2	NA	CASSYQSGGYTF	TGTGCCAGCAGCTACCAGTCAGGTGGCTACACCTTC
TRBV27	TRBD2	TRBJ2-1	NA	CASSFRTSRPEQFF	TGTGCCAGCAGTTTTAGGACTAGTAGACCTGAGCAGTTCTTC
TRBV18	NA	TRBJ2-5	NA	CASSLGQKETQYF	TGTGCCAGCTCACTCGGACAGAAAGAGACCCAGTACTTC
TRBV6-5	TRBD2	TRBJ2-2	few	CASRREGTGELFF	TGTGCCAGCAGACGGGAGGGCACCGGGGAGCTGTTTTTT
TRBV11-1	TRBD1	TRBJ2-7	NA	CASSSISGGSLYEQYF	TGTGCCAGCAGTTCTATTTCAGGGGGCTCCCTCTACGAGCAGTACTTC
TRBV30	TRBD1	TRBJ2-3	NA	CAWMRTGGGTQYF	TGTGCCTGGATGAGGACAGGGGGCGGAACGCAGTATTTT
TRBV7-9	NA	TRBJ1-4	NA	CASSFFPRGPDEKLFF	TGTGCCAGCAGCTTTTTCCCAAGAGGCCCGGATGAAAAACTGTTTTTT
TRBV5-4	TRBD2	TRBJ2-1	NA	CASSPGGTSGVNEQFF	TGTGCCAGCAGCCCGGGCGGGACTAGTGGAGTTAATGAGCAGTTCTTC
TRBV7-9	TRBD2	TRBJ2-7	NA	CASTSGLAEAYEQYF	TGTGCCAGCACCTCGGGACTAGCGGAGGCCTACGAGCAGTACTTC
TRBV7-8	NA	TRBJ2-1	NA	CASSLALASDEQFF	TGTGCCAGCAGCCTCGCGCTCGCGAGCGATGAGCAGTTCTTC
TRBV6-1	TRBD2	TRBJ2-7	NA	CASSDRREAYEQYF	TGTGCCAGCAGTGATAGGCGGGAGGCCTACGAGCAGTACTTC
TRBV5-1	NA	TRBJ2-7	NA	CASSLVPGSYEQYF	TGCGCCAGCAGCTTGGTCCCGGGGTCCTACGAGCAGTACTTC
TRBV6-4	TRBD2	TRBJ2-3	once	CASSPLAGGTDTQYF	TGTGCCAGCAGTCCCCTAGCGGGAGGCACAGATACGCAGTATTTT
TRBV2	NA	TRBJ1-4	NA	CASSEAGIGFF	TGTGCCAGCAGTGAAGCGGGGATCGGGTTTTTT
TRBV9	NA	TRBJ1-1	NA	CASSPRQTTNTEAFF	TGTGCCAGCAGCCCCCGACAGACAACGAACACTGAAGCTTTCTTT
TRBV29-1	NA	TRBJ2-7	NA	CSVETGRRPYEQYF	TGCAGCGTTGAAACAGGGAGAAGGCCCTACGAGCAGTACTTC
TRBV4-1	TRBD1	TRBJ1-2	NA	CASSQARDRTYGYTF	TGCGCCAGCAGCCAAGCCCGGGACAGAACATATGGCTACACCTTC
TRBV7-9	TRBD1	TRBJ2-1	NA	CASSPLTGRGNEQFF	TGTGCCAGCAGCCCCTTGACAGGGCGAGGCAATGAGCAGTTCTTC
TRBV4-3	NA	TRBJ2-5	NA	CASSQGGPQETQYF	TGCGCCAGCAGCCAGGGGGGACCCCAAGAGACCCAGTACTTC
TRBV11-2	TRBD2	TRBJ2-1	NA	CASSFGGGGYNEQFF	TGTGCCAGCAGCTTCGGTGGCGGGGGGTACAATGAGCAGTTCTTC
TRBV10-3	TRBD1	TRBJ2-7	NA	CAISELTGGAEQYF	TGTGCCATCAGTGAGTTGACAGGGGGCGCAGAGCAGTACTTC
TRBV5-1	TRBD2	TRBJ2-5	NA	CASSFQGLAGPGTQYF	TGCGCCAGCAGCTTTCAGGGACTAGCGGGGCCCGGGACCCAGTACTTC
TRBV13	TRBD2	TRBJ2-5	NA	CASSFRLAGAETQYF	TGTGCCAGCAGTTTTCGGCTAGCGGGAGCAGAGACCCAGTACTTC
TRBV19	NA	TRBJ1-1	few	CASRSARGAGEAFF	TGTGCCAGTCGGAGTGCCCGGGGAGCCGGTGAAGCTTTCTTT
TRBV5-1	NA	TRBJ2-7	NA	CASSLAGSKPAYEQYF	TGCGCCAGCAGCTTGGCCGGGAGCAAACCAGCCTACGAGCAGTACTTC
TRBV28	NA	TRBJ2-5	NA	CASSLVETQYF	TGTGCCAGCAGTTTAGTGGAGACCCAGTACTTC
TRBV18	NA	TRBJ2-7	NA	CASSPSSSGPTSYEQYF	TGTGCCAGCTCCCCCTCCAGTTCAGGCCCGACCTCCTACGAGCAGTACTTC
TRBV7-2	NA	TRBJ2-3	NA	CASSPTGYAQYF	TGTGCCAGCAGCCCCACAGGGTATGCGCAGTATTTT
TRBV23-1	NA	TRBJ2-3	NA	CASSLNIFQGRSTDTQYF	TGCGCCAGCAGTCTCAATATATTCCAGGGTAGGTCCACAGATACGCAGTATTTT
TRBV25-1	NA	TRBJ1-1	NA	CASSRPGNTEAFF	TGTGCCAGCAGTCGTCCAGGGAACACTGAAGCTTTCTTT
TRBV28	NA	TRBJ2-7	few	CASSVDTYEQYF	TGTGCCAGCAGTGTTGACACTTACGAGCAGTACTTC
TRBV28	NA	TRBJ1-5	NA	CASSPSGTHRANQPQHF	TGTGCCAGCAGCCCCTCGGGCACCCACAGGGCCAATCAGCCCCAGCATTTT
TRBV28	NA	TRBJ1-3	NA	CASRQEGNAGNTIYF	TGTGCCAGCAGGCAAGAGGGGAACGCTGGAAACACCATATATTTT
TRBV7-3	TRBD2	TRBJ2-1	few	CASSSQGTSVNEQFF	TGTGCCAGCAGCTCCCAGGGGACTAGCGTTAATGAGCAGTTCTTC
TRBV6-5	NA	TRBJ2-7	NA	CASSYSPRVGDEQYF	TGTGCCAGCAGTTACTCACCCAGGGTGGGGGACGAGCAGTACTTC
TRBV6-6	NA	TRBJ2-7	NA	CASSSLSSYEQYF	TGTGCCAGCAGTTCACTTTCGTCCTACGAGCAGTACTTC
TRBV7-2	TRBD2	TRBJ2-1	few	CASSRRTSGRPNEQFF	TGTGCCAGCAGCCGGAGGACTAGCGGGAGGCCGAATGAGCAGTTCTTC
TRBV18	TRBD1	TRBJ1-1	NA	CASSPGQQNTEAFF	TGTGCCAGCTCACCGGGACAGCAGAACACTGAAGCTTTCTTT
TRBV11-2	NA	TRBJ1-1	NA	CASSPQANTEAFF	TGTGCCAGCAGCCCACAGGCGAACACTGAAGCTTTCTTT
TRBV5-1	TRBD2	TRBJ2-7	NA	CASSPGGAYEQYF	TGCGCCAGCAGCCCGGGGGGGGCCTACGAGCAGTACTTC
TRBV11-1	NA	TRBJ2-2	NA	CASSFQRGTLNTGELFF	TGTGCCAGCAGCTTCCAACGCGGGACCCTTAACACCGGGGAGCTGTTTTTT
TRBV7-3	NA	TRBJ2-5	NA	CASSFSAQETQYF	TGTGCCAGCAGCTTCTCAGCTCAAGAGACCCAGTACTTC
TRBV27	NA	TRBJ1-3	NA	CASSSLRWRNSGNTIYF	TGTGCCAGCAGTTCCCTCCGGTGGCGGAACTCTGGAAACACCATATATTTT
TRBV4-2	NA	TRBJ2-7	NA	CASSPGGPYEQYF	TGTGCCAGCAGCCCCGGAGGACCTTACGAGCAGTACTTC
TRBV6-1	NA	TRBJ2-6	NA	CAIGVVGANVLTF	TGTGCCATCGGGGTTGTTGGGGCCAACGTCCTGACTTTC
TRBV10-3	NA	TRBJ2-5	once	CAISSPDRRQETQYF	TGTGCCATCAGTTCCCCGGACAGACGTCAAGAGACCCAGTACTTC
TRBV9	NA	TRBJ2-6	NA	CASSVGWSSYSGANVLTF	TGTGCCAGCAGCGTTGGTTGGAGCAGCTACTCTGGGGCCAACGTCCTGACTTTC
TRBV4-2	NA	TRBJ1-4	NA	CASSQVSAPTNEKLFF	TGTGCCAGCAGCCAAGTGTCTGCCCCAACTAATGAAAAACTGTTTTTT